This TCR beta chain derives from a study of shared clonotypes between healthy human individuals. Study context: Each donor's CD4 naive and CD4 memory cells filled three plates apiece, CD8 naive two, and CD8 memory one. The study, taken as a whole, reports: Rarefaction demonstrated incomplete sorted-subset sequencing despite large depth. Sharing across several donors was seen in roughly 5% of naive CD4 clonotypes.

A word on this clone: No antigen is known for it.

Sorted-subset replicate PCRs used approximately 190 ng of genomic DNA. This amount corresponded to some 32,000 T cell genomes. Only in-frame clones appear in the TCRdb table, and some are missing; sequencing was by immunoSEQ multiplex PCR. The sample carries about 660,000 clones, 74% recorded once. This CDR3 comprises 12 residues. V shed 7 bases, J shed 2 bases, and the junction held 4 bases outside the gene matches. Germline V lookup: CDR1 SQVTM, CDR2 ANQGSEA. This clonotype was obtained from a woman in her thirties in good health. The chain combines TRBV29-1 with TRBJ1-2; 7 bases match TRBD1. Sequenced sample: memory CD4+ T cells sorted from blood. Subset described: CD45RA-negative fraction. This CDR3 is CSDQTGNYGYTF. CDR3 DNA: TGCAGCGACCAGACAGGGAACTATGGCTACACCTTC. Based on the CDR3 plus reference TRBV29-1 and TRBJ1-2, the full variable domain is SAVISQKPSRDICQRGTSLTIQCQVDSQVTMMFWYRQQPGQSLTLIATANQGSEATYESGFVIDKFPISRPNLTFSTLTVSNMSPEDSSIYLCSDQTGNYGYTFGSGTRLTVV.